This T cell receptor beta chain was identified in a study of blood T cells in healthy people across ages. Each individual donor underwent a draw of 8.5 to 10 milliliters of peripheral blood. This CDR3 is 16 amino acids long. CDR1 MNHEY and CDR2 SVGAGI come from the germline V gene. With V trimmed by 4 bases and J by 11 bases, 17 bases remained unmatched. Using a J-beta primer mix together with a sample-barcoded 5' primer, a second PCR was run for roughly 7 to 11 cycles. The template-switch adaptor was a 5' adaptor with 12 random nucleotides. It tagged each cDNA molecule. Each CDR3 protein gets one entry after TCRdb re-called the 5' RACE reads with MiXCR. The table has over a million distinct CDR3 sequences, 40% to 45% seen once. As for this clonotype: Possible read error: a much larger clone is one base away.

The rearrangement uses TRBV6-5 and TRBJ2-1, with TRBD2 identical over 7 bases. Specimen: blood. This clonotype originated in a woman under 30 in good health. CDR3 coding DNA: TGTGCCAGCAGTTCAAGACTAGCCCTACGAGAGAATAAGCAGTTCTTC. This sequence encodes CASSSRLALRENKQFF.